One and the same sample provided the 13 T cell receptor beta chains below, sequenced in a study of identical twins. From the 5' RACE reads, TCRdb called clonotypes with MiXCR, one entry per CDR3 protein. This sample carries some 500,000 distinct CDR3 sequences, 12% to 15% of them seen once, and the ten largest clones take roughly 0.56%. The sample was also reused in another study, on yellow fever vaccine responses in identical twins.

The sample taken for sequencing was CD4+ T cells sorted from blood. Receptors originate from a woman between 18 and 30 years old in good health.

This clonotype has just a few counts. This chain links TRBV12-3 or TRBV12-4 with TRBJ2-5; D possibly uses TRBD1 or TRBD2 (5 bases each). This CDR3 has 15 residues. V was cut by 4 bases and J by 2 bases, with 14 bases left in between. The CDR3 protein is CASSYPGRTQETQYF. The CDR3 bases are TGTGCCAGCAGTTATCCGGGACGAACTCAAGAGACCCAGTACTTC.

V and J are TRBV19 and TRBJ2-1; D ambiguous. This CDR3 spans 15 amino acids. Trimming took 4 bases from V and 9 from J, leaving 19 bases between them. Germline V lookup: CDR1 LNHDA, CDR2 SQIVND (reference sequence). The CDR3 DNA reads TGTGCCAGTAGTAAGATACTACCTTCGCGGATTGAGCAGTTCTTC. It yields the protein CASSKILPSRIEQFF.

This sequence joins TRBV25-1 and TRBJ2-3, with TRBD1 matching over 10 bases. After removal of 5 bases from V and 6 bases from J, the junction contained 2 bases not matched to a gene. Germline CDR1 and CDR2: MGHDK and SYGVNS. There are 13 residues in the CDR3. The CDR3 here is CASSTDRGDTQYF. DNA of the CDR3: TGTGCCAGCAGTACGGACAGGGGGGATACGCAGTATTTT.

The table lists this clonotype with a few counts. The chain combines TRBV20-1 with TRBJ2-3; maybe TRBD1 (5 bases). Between the trimmed V and J ends, which lost 7 bases and 2 bases, there was a span of 16 bases. The CDR3 covers 14 residues. Germline-derived CDR1 and CDR2 are DFQATT and SNEGSKA (reference sequence). For the CDR3, the DNA is TGCAGTGTTAAAAAGGGGCTAAACACAGATACGCAGTATTTT. It yields the protein CSVKKGLNTDTQYF.

The chain links TRBV7-2 to TRBJ2-1; D unresolved. This CDR3 has 13 amino acids. CDR1 and CDR2 from the germline V gene are SGHTA and FQGNSA. V shed 6 bases and J shed 7 bases, with 13 bases lying between them. The CDR3 DNA sequence: TGTGCCAGCAGGAACCCCGGGTCGAATGAGCAGTTCTTC. Translated: CASRNPGSNEQFF.

Only a few counts were recorded for this clonotype. The chain employs TRBV20-1 and TRBJ1-1, with a weak D call TRBD1 (5 bases). V lost 3 bases and J lost 4, with 12 bases in between. CDR3 length: 13 residues. The germline CDR1 and CDR2 sequences are DFQATT and SNEGSKA (reference sequence). In DNA form, the CDR3 reads TGCAGTGCTAGCGAAGGGGTGGGCACTGAAGCTTTCTTT. Encoded protein: CSASEGVGTEAFF.

V gene TRBV24-1 combines with J gene TRBJ2-2; D gene ambiguous. Germline V gives CDR1 KGHDR, CDR2 SFDVKD. The CDR3 sequence is 15 residues long. The ends were cut back, 3 bases at V and 7 bases at J, with 14 bases in the middle. The CDR3 DNA reads as TGTGCCACCAGTGATCCCTCGAGACCTGACGGGGAGCTGTTTTTT. This codes for CATSDPSRPDGELFF.

Ten or more counts support this clonotype. V and J are TRBV20-1 and TRBJ1-1, with a tentative D call TRBD1 (5 bases). The ends were cut back, 3 bases at V and 3 bases at J, with 11 bases in the middle. CDR3 length: 13 amino acids. Per germline, CDR1 DFQATT and CDR2 SNEGSKA (reference sequence). DNA for the CDR3: TGCAGTGCTAGGGGGGACGGCTACACTGAAGCTTTCTTT. Its translation is CSARGDGYTEAFF.

This clonotype was picked up a small number of times. The chain uses TRBV6-2 or TRBV6-3 and TRBJ2-6; D ambiguous. The CDR3 is 14 residues long. Germline V gives CDR1 MNHEY, CDR2 SVGEGT. Trimming cost V 6 bases and J 2 bases, with 8 bases left between them. The CDR3 is CASRVGTGANVLTF. In DNA form, the CDR3 reads TGTGCCAGCAGAGTGGGAACTGGGGCCAACGTCCTGACTTTC.

The gene calls are TRBV11-2 and TRBJ2-3, with 9 bases matching TRBD2. V lost 1 base and J lost 1; bases outside the gene matches: 12. CDR1 and CDR2 from the germline V gene are SGHAT and FQNNGV. The CDR3 spans 19 residues. CDR3 sequence (DNA): TGTGCCAGCAGCTTAGGTGCGGCGGGGGGGATGGCGCGCACAGATACGCAGTATTTT. It encodes CASSLGAAGGMARTDTQYF.

This clonotype appeared a few times. The chain couples TRBV3-1 to TRBJ2-3; 12 bases map to TRBD2. The junction had 5 bases not matched to a gene; V was cut back by 1 base and J by 0 bases. Germline V lookup: CDR1 LGHDT, CDR2 YNNKEL (reference sequence). CDR3 size: 18 residues. The CDR3 reads CASSQGLAGGRSTDTQYF. The DNA for the CDR3 is TGTGCCAGCAGCCAAGGCCTAGCGGGGGGGCGGAGCACAGATACGCAGTATTTT.

This clonotype was found a few times. The J gene is TRBJ2-2, the V gene TRBV5-5; D perhaps matches TRBD1 (5 bases). The ends were cut back, 0 bases at V and 5 bases at J, with 11 bases in the middle. The CDR3 contains 15 residues. Germline loops: CDR1 SGHKS, CDR2 YYEKEE (reference sequence). The CDR3 sequence: CASSLEGLGTGELFF. The CDR3, as DNA: TGTGCCAGCAGCTTGGAGGGGTTGGGGACCGGGGAGCTGTTTTTT.

The chain employs TRBV7-9 and TRBJ2-5, with D possibly being TRBD2 (6 bases). The germline V gene has CDR1 SEHNR and CDR2 FQNEAQ (reference sequence). V dropped 5 bases and J dropped 2 bases, with 12 bases sitting between them. This CDR3 comprises 14 residues. The CDR3: CASSQSSGQETQYF. The CDR3 coding sequence is TGTGCCAGCAGCCAGAGTAGCGGTCAAGAGACCCAGTACTTC.